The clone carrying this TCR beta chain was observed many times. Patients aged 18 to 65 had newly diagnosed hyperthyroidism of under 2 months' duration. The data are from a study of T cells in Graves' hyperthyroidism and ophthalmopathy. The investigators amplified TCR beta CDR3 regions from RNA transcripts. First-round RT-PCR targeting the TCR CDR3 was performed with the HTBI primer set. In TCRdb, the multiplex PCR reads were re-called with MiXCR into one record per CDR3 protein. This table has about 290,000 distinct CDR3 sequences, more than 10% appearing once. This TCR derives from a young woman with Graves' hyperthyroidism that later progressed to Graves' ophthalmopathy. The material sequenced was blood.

The CDR3 sequence: CASTPSLRTGRNEQFF. The CDR3 coding sequence is TGTGCCAGCACCCCCTCCCTGAGGACAGGTCGCAATGAGCAGTTCTTC. V and J are TRBV28 and TRBJ2-1; TRBD1 matches 7 bases. Trimming removed 7 bases from V and 6 bases from J; junction bases left unmatched: 15. In germline, CDR1 is MDHEN, CDR2 SYDVKM. The CDR3 spans 16 residues.